This T cell receptor (beta chain) was recovered during a study of CD8+ T cells in alopecia areata (dated by TCRdb to about 2018). Broadly, across the study: The treated patients, all with moderate-to-severe alopecia areata, were enrolled in an open-label pilot trial of oral tofacitinib given at 5 to 10 mg twice daily. Patients received tofacitinib for 6 to 18 months and were then followed off drug for 6 months to check for delayed response and recurrence. The study used high-throughput TCRbeta sequencing to examine T cell clonal expansion in alopecia areata, in both the C3H/HeJ mouse model and human patients. Human TCRbeta sequencing covered scalp tissue and sorted CD4+ and CD8+ peripheral blood T cells from patchy and totalis/universalis alopecia areata patients and healthy controls. Tofacitinib-treated patients had biopsies at baseline and at 4 and 24 weeks of treatment, with a later scalp biopsy in several patients. Scalp clonality was compared across normal scalp (n=4), patchy alopecia areata scalp (n=8), and alopecia totalis/universalis scalp (n=8). RNA was extracted with the PAXgene miRNA kit for fixed scalp, the miRNeasy kit for PBMCs, and the RNeasy kit for mouse skin. TCRbeta CDR3 regions were amplified by immunoSEQ multiplex PCR with 35 Vbeta forward and 13 Jbeta reverse primers. Overall results and qualifications from the work: Compared with normal scalp, lesional scalp had higher clonality and more expanded CD8+ clones, particularly in alopecia totalis/universalis, a pattern that suggests antigenic drive. TCR sequences shared between patients were less clear than in mice, possibly partly because of HLA diversity in the patient population. Resident alphabeta T cells in normal human skin are also sequenced, complicating scalp TCR repertoire analysis, unlike mouse skin dominated by gammadelta T cells.

Libraries were built with the immunoSEQ multiplex PCR assay. For TCR sequencing, RNA was extracted from every sample and reverse transcribed into cDNA to serve as template. SuperScript III was used for first-strand cDNA synthesis, primed with a 2:1 mix of oligo-dT and random hexamers. A synthetic immune receptor repertoire was used to measure amplification bias, and any remaining bias was corrected computationally. In the source study's methods: Raw reads were preprocessed to remove errors, and CDR3 was defined according to IMGT conventions as the region from the conserved cysteine to phenylalanine. To get clonality, Shannon entropy was normalized by log2 of the number of productive unique TCRs and the result was subtracted from 1. Whether each scalp clone was CD4 or CD8 was inferred by checking scalp TCRbeta sequences against the CD4 and CD8 repertoires from sorted blood. The table comes from immuneACCESS by way of TCRdb, which keeps in-frame sequences with V and J called. Part of the clones is missing from these tables; in studies checked, under half for an unresolved V gene and the rest for unknown reasons. Clone size and V and J calls were adopted from that table, with D and trimming inferred from the DNA. This sample is represented by approximately 63,000 clones; approximately 61% of them were singletons. Over 15% of the sample belongs to the ten largest clones.

The meaning of the sample's time point label: baseline before oral tofacitinib. Lesional scalp punch biopsies and peripheral blood were obtained from alopecia areata patients. PBMCs were isolated by density centrifugation and stained for CD3, CD4 and CD8, and CD4+ and CD8+ T cells were sorted on a FACSAria. The germline V gene (reference sequence) specifies MNHEY as CDR1 and SMNVEV as CDR2. The CDR3 runs 16 residues from the cysteine to the phenylalanine. The DNA shown is the 48-base CDR3, in frame from base 1. Ends trimmed: V by 6 bases, J by 3 bases; bases unmatched to a gene: 9. This clone showed up just a few times. Its antigen is still unknown. No much larger clone exists at a distance of one base, and base qualities are not known.

The clonotype was recovered from a human donor with alopecia areata. Recombination linked TRBV27 to TRBJ2-7; 12 bases in the middle match TRBD2. This material consisted of CD8+ T cells sorted from blood, taken at week 0. The CDR3 is CASSQGPTSGSYEQYF. In nucleotide form, the sequence is TGTGCCAGCAGCCAGGGACCGACTAGCGGGAGCTACGAGCAGTACTTC.